One T cell receptor beta chain is described in this entry. No cognate antigen has been identified for it. It has no much larger one-base neighbor in the sample; base qualities were not kept. Relative to germline, V is 1 base shorter and J is 6 bases shorter, with 10 bases between their ends. CDR1 and CDR2 (SGHTA, FQGNSA) derive from the germline V gene. The cysteine opens and the phenylalanine closes a CDR3 of 14 amino acids. The CDR3 DNA has 42 bases and is translated from base 1. Libraries came from the immunoSEQ multiplex PCR assay. For the multiplex PCR, a mixture combining 60 forward primers for TCR Vbeta segments and 13 reverse primers for TCR Jbeta segments was used. The CDR3 region of rearranged TCR beta genes was amplified from genomic DNA with a multiplex PCR assay. The Illumina HiSeq System was used to sequence the amplified TCR beta libraries as 87-base-pair reads. The authors processed their data as follows. A later analysis tallied 75 million to 95 million unique TCR beta chains across the 666 repertoires, and 10 million to 11 million of those chains were shared by two or more donors. A nearest-neighbor algorithm error-corrected the raw reads and collapsed the reads into unique sequences, merging closely related sequences to remove PCR and sequencing errors. V, D and J gene segments were assigned by aligning CDR3 sequences to IMGT reference sequences. For a sequence to be retained, a match of at least six nucleotides to both a V gene segment and a J gene segment was required. Rearrangements were classified as productive when the CDR3 lacked stop codons and remained in frame with V and J, and all other rearrangements were classified as non-productive. CDR3 was defined according to IMGT convention as the region running from the second conserved V-encoded cysteine to the conserved J-encoded phenylalanine. Sequences without an unambiguous match to a single V gene segment were excluded from the earlier analysis of 450 to 750 of the donors. An earlier analysis of some 500 of the donors classified V segments as functional when productive rearrangements were above 56.7% and as segregating when the standard deviation between donors was above 5%. A statistical classification framework was built for diagnosing cytomegalovirus status from the catalog of TCR beta chain sequences. In a later analysis, TCR nucleotide sequences were compared against IMGT/GENE-DB human TR gene sequences so that V and J genes could be assigned. A later analysis assigned CDR3 sequences and most-parsimonious VDJ recombination scenarios with the TCRdist pipeline. In a later analysis, each TCR beta chain was defined by its CDR3 amino acid sequence together with its V-gene family, and reads without a unique V-gene family were excluded. To address suspected cross-contamination and a sequencing artifact, a later analysis removed over 500 highly shared, low-generation-probability nucleotide sequences. In a later analysis, a clonal expansion index for each public chain was calculated from normalized within-repertoire ranks of inferred template counts. In a later analysis, generation probabilities were computed with a VDJ recombination model fitted to out-of-frame rearrangements, and the resulting probabilities were checked against IGoR. In a later analysis, TCR-TCR, TCR-HLA and TCR-CMV co-occurrence was scored with hypergeometric tests, and a repertoire-size bias correction was applied to TCR pairs. A later analysis estimated false discovery rates by permuting HLA or CMV assignments 20 times. A later analysis grouped co-occurring TCRs with DBSCAN, adding TCRdist sequence similarity when clustering within HLA-allele-positive subsets. Repertoires with fewer than 30,000 or more than 120,000 public chains, plus five repertoires with anomalous nucleotide sharing, were excluded from co-occurrence clustering. TCRdb stores this immuneACCESS table with in-frame sequences only. Part of the clones is absent; in the studies checked, under half of the shortfall reflects unresolved V genes, and no reason is known for the rest. V, J and clone size reflect that table, while D and trimming were determined from the DNA. Within this sample are more than 85,000 clones, with 83% of them counted one time only. The ten largest clones represent over 5% of the sample.

The source of the sample is a study of cytomegalovirus exposure and HLA in healthy donors (dated by TCRdb to about 2017). A note on the overall study: According to an earlier analysis of 550 to 750 of the donors, about 190 million T cells yielded over 100 million unique TCR beta sequences and less than 300 Gb of sequence data. An early release covering roughly 600 HLA-typed donors comprised 250 to 350 gigabases of sequencing data and tens of millions of unique TCR sequences. Of the roughly 430 genotyped donors, roughly 80% fell in the genetic ancestry cluster associated with self-reported Caucasian donors. The aim of the study was to test whether cataloging public T cell receptors could identify signatures of past pathogen exposure. Using immunosequencing, the study profiled T cell repertoires from about 610 subjects and related those repertoires to cytomegalovirus serostatus. In addition to the first cohort of roughly 700 subjects, a separate validation cohort of around 110 different subjects was used. To predict cytomegalovirus infection status, the study brought together high-throughput TCR immunosequencing, statistical association of individual TCRs with disease status, and machine learning. A later analysis re-analyzed previously published TCR beta repertoires from 550 to 700 donors and added high-resolution HLA genotyping to study TCR occurrence patterns. In the later analysis, no new phenotypic data were used to find candidate immune exposures; instead, reliance was placed on TCR beta sequences and their occurrence across donors. An earlier analysis of nearly 600 of the donors applied high-throughput TCR beta sequencing to assess whether each TCR beta V gene segment acted as functional or pseudogenic. Donor age, sex, ethnicity and CMV serostatus were collected together with the repertoire data. Genome-wide SNP genotypes for about 60% of the roughly 700 donors were used in a later genetic analysis, which treated that subset as a discovery cohort. All discovery cohort repertoires had been generated using a single sequencing platform. Both class I and class II loci were covered by HLA typing, at four-digit resolution. Typing coverage varied by locus: about 620-640 donors for A, B, C, DRB1 and DQB1; under 550 for DQA1; 606 for DPA1; approximately 490 for DPB1. About 5 DR-DQ haplotypes were handled as single units for association and clustering, since linkage in the cohort was strong. Among some 400 genotyped donors of the cohort, an average of approximately 240,000 unique TCR beta nucleotide sequences was sequenced per donor, of which 15% to 20% were non-productive.

Broad study findings and their caveats: In a later analysis, HLA-associated TCR beta chains showed more clonal expansion and lower generation probabilities than non-associated chains that were equally common. Because counts were too low, about 17 rarely observed V segments, including chromosome 9 orphons, were excluded from the earlier analysis of 587 of the donors. A further reported finding was that TCR beta sequences accurately predicted the HLA-A and HLA-B alleles for most subjects in the first cohort. At a false discovery rate of 0.05, a later analysis linked around 17,000 TCR beta sequences to specific HLA alleles. A group of highly shared sequence variants was considered likely to be a technical artifact of the sequencing pipeline. Broadly in line with IMGT annotations, most TCR beta V segments showed up in productive rearrangements about 87% or about 30% of the time in an earlier analysis of several hundred of the donors. It was suggested by the authors that the approach could potentially be generalized to other disease states and immunological phenotypes. Correlated functional status among segregating V segments might reflect linkage disequilibrium, but an unknown experimental factor could not be ruled out. Immune exposure information for the cohort was limited to CMV serostatus. In a later genetic analysis, fewer N-insertions in productive TCRs were reported among donors in an Asian-associated ancestry cluster than the roughly 640-donor mean. In a later analysis, TCR association rates were found to vary across HLA loci, with the most associated TCRs seen for DRB1 alleles and the fewest for HLA-C alleles. In vitro tests confirmed that a few of the cytomegalovirus-associated TCR beta chains recognize cytomegalovirus antigens. Strong co-occurrence of HLA alleles, especially DR and DQ, made assigning TCR associations to individual alleles difficult. In this cohort, only TCR beta chains were sequenced, and detectable features were limited by the absence of alpha or paired-chain data. Most TCR sequences were observed very rarely across donors, whereas some public TCRs were present in many individuals. A later analysis found that most CMV-associated TCR beta chains appeared HLA-restricted, with HLA associations seemingly driven largely by CMV exposure. In the study, 150 to 200 TCR beta chains were listed as associated with cytomegalovirus. V-gene and J-gene trimming of TCR beta chains was associated with a missense DCLRE1C variant in a later genetic analysis, and the association was replicated in an independent cohort. In both the original and validation cohorts, the classifier was reported to diagnose cytomegalovirus status with high specificity and sensitivity. Sequencing depth was assumed to be roughly uniform across donors in the presence/absence analyses, though that assumption may not hold. Because some donors lacked HLA typing at each locus, the association tests relied only on the typed subset. Some IMGT-functional V segments, including TRBV6-2 and TRBV6-3, could not be told apart with the 87-base-pair reads, so those segments were excluded. A later analysis reported that several top co-occurrence clusters appeared linked to parvovirus B19, influenza, CMV and Epstein-Barr virus.

The cohort consisted of fewer than 700 healthy bone marrow donors. At the time of sampling, all cohort members were nominally healthy, though unrecorded immune exposures were likely present. The donor tested CMV seronegative, placing the donor among the approximately 360 seronegative members of the cohort. A peripheral blood sample was provided by each donor, and peripheral blood mononuclear cells were used for TCR beta sequencing. The Qiagen DNeasy Blood Extraction Kit was used to extract genomic DNA from the blood cell samples. Sequenced material: PBMCs. The source is a man between 18 and 35 years old in good health and CMV-seronegative. This chain is built from TRBV7-2 and TRBJ1-5, with TRBD1 perhaps the D gene, on 5 matching bases. DNA sequence: TGTGCCAGCAGCTTAGGGGGCCGTGGTCAGCCCCAGCATTTT. Its product reads: CASSLGGRGQPQHF.